The rows below give T cell receptor beta chains drawn from one sample of a study of blood T cell repertoires in COVID-19. Here immunoSEQ multiplex PCR was the method, and the copy in TCRdb shows in-frame clones only, minus some. The repertoire holds about 150,000 clones, with 75% to 85% as singletons. Sequencing was done on a sample of peripheral blood. These receptors all stem from a woman between 45 and 60 years old with acute or convalescent COVID-19. Both conserved end residues are trimmed from each CDR3.

V: TRBV2
CDR3: ASSEGQGVYNEQF

V: TRBV19
CDR3: ASSELAGARGSDEQF

V: TRBV10-3
CDR3: AISESFGGIGTDTQY

V: TRBV19
CDR3: ASSLGTGRSPLH

V: TRBV11-2
CDR3: ASSLDRWEYGYT

V: TRBV5-1
CDR3: ASSLVGDQGNTIY

V: TRBV28
CDR3: ASSRSWTDYGYT

V: TRBV6-2/TRBV6-3
CDR3: ASSYRDSNQPQH

V: TRBV7-2
CDR3: ASSLDRGAYNEQF

V: TRBV7-8
CDR3: ASSLVPGPYEQY

V: TRBV7-6
CDR3: ASSLGTSGTARQY

V: TRBV6-2/TRBV6-3
CDR3: ASSQGGGRAPHEQF

V: TRBV5-6
CDR3: ASSLWLYEQY

V: TRBV6-5
CDR3: ASGTSGLGDTQY

V: TRBV5-4
CDR3: ASSDPRSQMRSGTQY

V: TRBV6-2/TRBV6-3
CDR3: ASSNSGQGGREQF

V: TRBV1
CDR3: TSSPSPCVGGHYGYT

V: TRBV2
CDR3: ASSAGAVNTIY

V: TRBV4-3
CDR3: ASSQEVSHRANYGYT

V: TRBV7-2
CDR3: ASSVKATSGHQETQY

V: TRBV27
CDR3: ASSLRQTGSNEKLF

V: TRBV9
CDR3: ASSPTGATSGNTIY

V: TRBV2
CDR3: ASSETRGGNEQF

V: TRBV4-2
CDR3: ASSQEGKRHSGNTIY

V: TRBV4-3
CDR3: ASSQDPPTSGRAGEQF

V: TRBV6-5
CDR3: ASSSHRGKDNEQF

V: TRBV6-5
CDR3: ASKAYNEQF

V: TRBV6-6
CDR3: ASSAESSYNEQF

V: TRBV28
CDR3: ASSYGQGVYGYT

V: TRBV7-2
CDR3: ASSQLKLANHEQY

V: TRBV7-2
CDR3: ASSPTGARQPQH

V: TRBV7-2
CDR3: ASSLERAGGYTQY

V: TRBV19
CDR3: ASTSVLGTHEQY

V: TRBV5-4
CDR3: ASSSAGTGVNYGYT

V: TRBV5-6
CDR3: ASSLLAGGQETQY